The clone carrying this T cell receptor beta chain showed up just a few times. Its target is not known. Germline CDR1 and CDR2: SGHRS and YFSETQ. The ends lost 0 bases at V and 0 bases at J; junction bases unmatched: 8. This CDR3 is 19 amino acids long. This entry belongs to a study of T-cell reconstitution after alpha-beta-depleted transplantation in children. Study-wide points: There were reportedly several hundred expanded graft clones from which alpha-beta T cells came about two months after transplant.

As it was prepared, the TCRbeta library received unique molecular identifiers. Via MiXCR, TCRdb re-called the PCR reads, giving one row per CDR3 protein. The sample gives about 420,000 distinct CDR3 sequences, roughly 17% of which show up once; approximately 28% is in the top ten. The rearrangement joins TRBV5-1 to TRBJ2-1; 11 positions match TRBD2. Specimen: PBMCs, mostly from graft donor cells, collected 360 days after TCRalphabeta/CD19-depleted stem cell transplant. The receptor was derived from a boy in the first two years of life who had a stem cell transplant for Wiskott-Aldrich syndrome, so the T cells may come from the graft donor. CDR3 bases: TGCGCCAGCAGCTTGGCCACTAGCGGGGGATTAAGCTCCTACAATGAGCAGTTCTTC. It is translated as CASSLATSGGLSSYNEQFF. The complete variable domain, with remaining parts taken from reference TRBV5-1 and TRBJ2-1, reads KAGVTQTPRYLIKTRGQQVTLSCSPISGHRSVSWYQQTPGQGLQFLFEYFSETQRNKGNFPGRFSGRQFSNSRSEMNVSTLELGDSALYLCASSLATSGGLSSYNEQFFGPGTRLTVL.